The rows below give T cell receptor beta chains drawn from one sample of a study of monozygotic twins with inflammatory bowel disease. TCRdb re-called the 5' RACE reads and shows each CDR3 protein once, DNA omitted. Recorded here are some 150,000 distinct CDR3 sequences; the top ten clones represent around 1.3%. The sequenced sample was blood. The receptor source for this set is a human donor with ulcerative colitis or Crohn's disease, or a healthy co-twin of an affected twin (not recorded which). CDR3s include the opening cysteine and the closing phenylalanine or tryptophan. The order of the fields is CDR3 protein, V gene, J gene.

CDR3 protein: CASSVPSRSTEAFF; V gene: TRBV19; J gene: TRBJ1-1
CDR3 protein: CASATRPGLANTGELFF; V gene: TRBV5-1; J gene: TRBJ2-2
CDR3 protein: CASSLAVLAGGSYNEQFF; V gene: TRBV5-1; J gene: TRBJ2-1
CDR3 protein: CASSSGLASHEQYF; V gene: TRBV27; J gene: TRBJ2-7
CDR3 protein: CASSEASLETQYF; V gene: TRBV2; J gene: TRBJ2-5
CDR3 protein: CSVDGGISYNEQFF; V gene: TRBV29-1; J gene: TRBJ2-1
CDR3 protein: CASSLPDRTNYGYTF; V gene: TRBV12-3/TRBV12-4; J gene: TRBJ1-2
CDR3 protein: CASRGTGGPYSNQPQHF; V gene: TRBV28; J gene: TRBJ1-5
CDR3 protein: CATSRDLAGNTEAFF; V gene: TRBV15; J gene: TRBJ1-1
CDR3 protein: CSVRTEKGTYGYTF; V gene: TRBV29-1; J gene: TRBJ1-2
CDR3 protein: CASSSGPNQTQYF; V gene: TRBV6-6; J gene: TRBJ2-5
CDR3 protein: CASSLAGTSGDQETQYF; V gene: TRBV7-9; J gene: TRBJ2-5
CDR3 protein: CASSPGPDTQYF; V gene: TRBV7-8; J gene: TRBJ2-3
CDR3 protein: CASSLGLAGGRSSTDTQYF; V gene: TRBV5-1; J gene: TRBJ2-3
CDR3 protein: CASSRGGSGNYEQYF; V gene: TRBV3-1; J gene: TRBJ2-7
CDR3 protein: CASRIRNQPQHF; V gene: TRBV6-6; J gene: TRBJ1-5
CDR3 protein: CATSDFLLAGGSDTQYF; V gene: TRBV24-1; J gene: TRBJ2-3
CDR3 protein: CASSAGPPRTSGVYNEQFF; V gene: TRBV6-1; J gene: TRBJ2-1
CDR3 protein: CASSLAAAGTGELFF; V gene: TRBV9; J gene: TRBJ2-2
CDR3 protein: CASSLSGLGETQYF; V gene: TRBV5-5; J gene: TRBJ2-5
CDR3 protein: CASSLTSGRSNEQFF; V gene: TRBV19; J gene: TRBJ2-1
CDR3 protein: CASSSKLFLQVYEQYF; V gene: TRBV25-1; J gene: TRBJ2-7
CDR3 protein: CSARDILAGVGDTQYF; V gene: TRBV20-1; J gene: TRBJ2-3
CDR3 protein: CASSYTRVPETQYF; V gene: TRBV7-2; J gene: TRBJ2-5
CDR3 protein: CASRRLPGTGELFF; V gene: TRBV5-1; J gene: TRBJ2-2
CDR3 protein: CASSLDRGETGWTGELFF; V gene: TRBV11-2; J gene: TRBJ2-2
CDR3 protein: CASSVGGANTGELFF; V gene: TRBV9; J gene: TRBJ2-2
CDR3 protein: CASSWQHQETQYF; V gene: TRBV18; J gene: TRBJ2-5
CDR3 protein: CSAAPGQGSYNEQFF; V gene: TRBV20-1; J gene: TRBJ2-1
CDR3 protein: CSARGRLAGAYEQYF; V gene: TRBV20-1; J gene: TRBJ2-7
CDR3 protein: CATSSWTANTEAFF; V gene: TRBV15; J gene: TRBJ1-1
CDR3 protein: CASSDRTYEQYF; V gene: TRBV7-6; J gene: TRBJ2-7
CDR3 protein: CSAPGDREEKLFF; V gene: TRBV20-1; J gene: TRBJ1-4
CDR3 protein: CASSLVASDNSETQYF; V gene: TRBV5-6; J gene: TRBJ2-5
CDR3 protein: CASSQGRGNTEAFF; V gene: TRBV14; J gene: TRBJ1-1
CDR3 protein: CSASRTGANYGYTF; V gene: TRBV20-1; J gene: TRBJ1-2
CDR3 protein: CATSGGGSDTQYF; V gene: TRBV24-1; J gene: TRBJ2-3
CDR3 protein: CSVVGPFSGNTIYF; V gene: TRBV29-1; J gene: TRBJ1-3
CDR3 protein: CASSQEGTSGQETQYF; V gene: TRBV14; J gene: TRBJ2-5
CDR3 protein: CASSQSHGFGGTNYGYTF; V gene: TRBV3-1; J gene: TRBJ1-2
CDR3 protein: CSVIPRQWSGGSTDTQYF; V gene: TRBV29-1; J gene: TRBJ2-3
CDR3 protein: CASSRDRGPNQPQHF; V gene: TRBV5-1; J gene: TRBJ1-5
CDR3 protein: CASSESGRDEYIQYF; V gene: TRBV25-1; J gene: TRBJ2-4
CDR3 protein: CASSYPYEAGLSSYEQYF; V gene: TRBV6-2/TRBV6-3; J gene: TRBJ2-7
CDR3 protein: CASSLDVPGQGANYGYTF; V gene: TRBV5-1; J gene: TRBJ1-2
CDR3 protein: CASTLRWDTEAFF; V gene: TRBV5-1; J gene: TRBJ1-1
CDR3 protein: CASSLVRGSNSPLHF; V gene: TRBV7-3; J gene: TRBJ1-6
CDR3 protein: CAISEGGTQYF; V gene: TRBV10-3; J gene: TRBJ2-5
CDR3 protein: CSASRVAEWDTQYF; V gene: TRBV20-1; J gene: TRBJ2-3
CDR3 protein: CASSLELGSNQPQHF; V gene: TRBV12-3/TRBV12-4; J gene: TRBJ1-5
CDR3 protein: CASSLPPRELFF; V gene: TRBV28; J gene: TRBJ2-2
CDR3 protein: CASSLGHTDTQYF; V gene: TRBV7-3; J gene: TRBJ2-3
CDR3 protein: CASSFGLANQGDTQYF; V gene: TRBV12-3/TRBV12-4; J gene: TRBJ2-3
CDR3 protein: CASHTSASNQPQHF; V gene: TRBV5-6; J gene: TRBJ1-5